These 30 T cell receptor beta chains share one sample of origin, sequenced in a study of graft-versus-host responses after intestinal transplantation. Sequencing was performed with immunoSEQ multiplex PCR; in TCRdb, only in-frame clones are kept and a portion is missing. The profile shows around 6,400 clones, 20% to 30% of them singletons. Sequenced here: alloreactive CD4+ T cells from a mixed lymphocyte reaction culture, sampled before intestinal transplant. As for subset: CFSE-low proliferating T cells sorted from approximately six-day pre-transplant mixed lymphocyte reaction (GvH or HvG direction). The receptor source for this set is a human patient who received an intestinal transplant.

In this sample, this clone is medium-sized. CDR3 region: CASSEEAFSYEQYF. The CDR3 DNA reads as TGTGCCAGCAGTGAAGAAGCGTTCTCCTACGAGCAGTACTTC. V and J are TRBV6-1 and TRBJ2-7, with unresolved D. Germline CDR1 reads MNHNS; CDR2 reads SASEGT. V dropped 1 base and J dropped 0 bases, with 7 bases sitting between them. The CDR3 consists of 14 residues.

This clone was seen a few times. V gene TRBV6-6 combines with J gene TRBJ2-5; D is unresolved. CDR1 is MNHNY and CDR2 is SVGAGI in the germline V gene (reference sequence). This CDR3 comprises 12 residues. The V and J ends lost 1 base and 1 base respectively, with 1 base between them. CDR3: CASSYFQETQYF. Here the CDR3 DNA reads TGTGCCAGCAGTTACTTCCAAGAGACCCAGTACTTC.

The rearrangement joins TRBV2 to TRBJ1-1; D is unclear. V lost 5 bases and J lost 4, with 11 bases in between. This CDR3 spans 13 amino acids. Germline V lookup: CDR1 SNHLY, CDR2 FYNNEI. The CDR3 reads CASSIGRFTEAFF. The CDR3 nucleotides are TGTGCCAGCAGTATCGGCAGATTCACTGAAGCTTTCTTT.

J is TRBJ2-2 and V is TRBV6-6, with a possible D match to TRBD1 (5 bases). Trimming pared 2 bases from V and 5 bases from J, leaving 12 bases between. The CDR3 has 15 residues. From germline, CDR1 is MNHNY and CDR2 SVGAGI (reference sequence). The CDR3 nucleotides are TGTGCCAGCAGTTACGGGGCCCCCGGGACCGGGGAGCTGTTTTTT. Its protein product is CASSYGAPGTGELFF.

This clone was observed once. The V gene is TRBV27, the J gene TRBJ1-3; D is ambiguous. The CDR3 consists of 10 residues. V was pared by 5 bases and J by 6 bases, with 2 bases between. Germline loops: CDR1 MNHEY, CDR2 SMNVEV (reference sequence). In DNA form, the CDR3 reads TGTGCCAGCAGTCTAAACACCATATATTTT. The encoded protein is CASSLNTIYF.

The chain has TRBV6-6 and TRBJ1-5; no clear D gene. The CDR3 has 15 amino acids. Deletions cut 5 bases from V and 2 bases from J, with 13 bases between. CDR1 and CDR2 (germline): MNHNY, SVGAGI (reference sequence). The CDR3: CASSGEARGNQPQHF. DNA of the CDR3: TGTGCCAGCAGTGGGGAGGCCAGAGGCAATCAGCCCCAGCATTTT.

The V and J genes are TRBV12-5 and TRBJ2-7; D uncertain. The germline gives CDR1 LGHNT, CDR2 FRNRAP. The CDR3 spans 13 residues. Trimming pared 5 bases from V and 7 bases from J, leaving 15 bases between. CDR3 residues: CASGPDTPGEQYF. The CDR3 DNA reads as TGTGCTAGTGGTCCCGACACCCCTGGAGAGCAGTACTTC. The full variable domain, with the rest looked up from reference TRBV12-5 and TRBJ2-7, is DARVTQTPRHKVTEMGQEVTMRCQPILGHNTVFWYRQTMMQGLELLAYFRNRAPLDDSGMPKDRFSAEMPDATLATLKIQPSEPRDSAVYFCASGPDTPGEQYFGPGTRLTVT.

In DNA form, the CDR3 reads TGTGCCAGCAGTGACAGGGGTTACATTCAGTACTTC. Protein product: CASSDRGYIQYF. This sequence joins TRBV25-1 and TRBJ2-4, with a weak D call TRBD1 (6 bases). V was pared by 3 bases and J by 8 bases, with 8 bases between. The CDR3 is 12 residues long. Germline lookup yields CDR1 MGHDK and CDR2 SYGVNS.

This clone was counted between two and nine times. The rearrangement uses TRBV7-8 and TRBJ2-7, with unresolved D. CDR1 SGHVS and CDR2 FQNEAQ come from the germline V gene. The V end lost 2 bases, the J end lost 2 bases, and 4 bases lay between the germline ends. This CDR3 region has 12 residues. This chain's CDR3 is CASSLLPYEQYF. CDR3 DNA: TGTGCCAGCAGCTTATTACCCTACGAGCAGTACTTC.

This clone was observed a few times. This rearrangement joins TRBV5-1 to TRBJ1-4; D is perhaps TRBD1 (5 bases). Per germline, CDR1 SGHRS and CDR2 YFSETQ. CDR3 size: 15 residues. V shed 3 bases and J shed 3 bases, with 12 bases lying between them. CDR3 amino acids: CASSYLQGPNEKLFF. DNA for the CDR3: TGCGCCAGCAGCTATCTTCAGGGACCTAATGAAAAACTGTTTTTT. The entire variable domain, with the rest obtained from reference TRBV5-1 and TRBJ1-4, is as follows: KAGVTQTPRYLIKTRGQQVTLSCSPISGHRSVSWYQQTPGQGLQFLFEYFSETQRNKGNFPGRFSGRQFSNSRSEMNVSTLELGDSALYLCASSYLQGPNEKLFFGSGTQLSVL.

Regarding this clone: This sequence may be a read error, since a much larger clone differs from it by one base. DNA for the CDR3: TGCAGCGTTTCGGACTGGAACACTGAAGCTTTCTTT. Protein: CSVSDWNTEAFF. The chain joins TRBV29-1 to TRBJ1-1; D is uncertain. Germline V gives CDR1 SQVTM, CDR2 ANQGSEA. This CDR3 is 12 amino acids long. Trimming cost V 5 bases and J 1 base, with 8 bases left between them. The full variable domain, rest sourced from reference TRBV29-1 and TRBJ1-1, is SAVISQKPSRDICQRGTSLTIQCQVDSQVTMMFWYRQQPGQSLTLIATANQGSEATYESGFVIDKFPISRPNLTFSTLTVSNMSPEDSSIYLCSVSDWNTEAFFGQGTRLTVV.

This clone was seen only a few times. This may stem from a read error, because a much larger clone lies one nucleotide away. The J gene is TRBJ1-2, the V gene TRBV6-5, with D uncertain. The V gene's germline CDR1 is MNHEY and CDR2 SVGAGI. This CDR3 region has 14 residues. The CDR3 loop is CASSRMVGNYVYTF. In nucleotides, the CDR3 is TGTGCCAGCAGTCGTATGGTTGGGAACTATGTCTACACCTTC.

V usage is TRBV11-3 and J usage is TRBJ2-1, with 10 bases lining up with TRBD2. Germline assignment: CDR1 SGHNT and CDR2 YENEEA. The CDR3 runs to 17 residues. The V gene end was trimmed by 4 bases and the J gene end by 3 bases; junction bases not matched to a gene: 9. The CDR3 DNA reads TGTGCCAGCAGCTCAAACCCTAGCGGGAGTCTCTACAATGAGCAGTTCTTC. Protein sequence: CASSSNPSGSLYNEQFF.

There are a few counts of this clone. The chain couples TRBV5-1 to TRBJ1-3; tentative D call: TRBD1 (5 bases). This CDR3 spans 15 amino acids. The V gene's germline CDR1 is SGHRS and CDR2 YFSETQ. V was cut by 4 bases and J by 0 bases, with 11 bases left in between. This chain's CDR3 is CASSPQGSSGNTIYF. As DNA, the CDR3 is TGCGCCAGCAGCCCTCAGGGAAGCTCTGGAAACACCATATATTTT.

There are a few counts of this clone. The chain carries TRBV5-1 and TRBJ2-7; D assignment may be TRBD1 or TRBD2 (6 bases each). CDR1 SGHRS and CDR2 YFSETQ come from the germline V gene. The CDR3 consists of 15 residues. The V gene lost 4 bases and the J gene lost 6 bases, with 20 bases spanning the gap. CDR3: CASSPKGGPHGEQYF. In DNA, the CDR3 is TGCGCCAGCAGCCCTAAAGGGGGGCCTCACGGCGAGCAGTACTTC.

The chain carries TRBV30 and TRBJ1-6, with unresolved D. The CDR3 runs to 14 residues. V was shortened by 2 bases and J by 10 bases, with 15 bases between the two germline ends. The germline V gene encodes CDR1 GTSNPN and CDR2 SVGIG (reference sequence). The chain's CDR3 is CAWSYEGSVSPLHF. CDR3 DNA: TGTGCCTGGAGTTACGAAGGGTCGGTATCACCCCTCCACTTT.

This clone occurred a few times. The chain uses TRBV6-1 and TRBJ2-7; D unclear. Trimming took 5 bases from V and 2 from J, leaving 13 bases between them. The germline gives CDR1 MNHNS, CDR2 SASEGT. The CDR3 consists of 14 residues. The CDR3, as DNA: TGTGCCAGCAGTTCCCACCGACATACCTACGAGCAGTACTTC. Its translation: CASSSHRHTYEQYF.

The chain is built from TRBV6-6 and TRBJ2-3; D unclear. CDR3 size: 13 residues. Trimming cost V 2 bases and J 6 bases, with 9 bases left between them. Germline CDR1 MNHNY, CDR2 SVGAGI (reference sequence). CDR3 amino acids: CASSYTLTDTQYF. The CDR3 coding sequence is TGTGCCAGCAGTTACACCTTAACTGATACGCAGTATTTT.

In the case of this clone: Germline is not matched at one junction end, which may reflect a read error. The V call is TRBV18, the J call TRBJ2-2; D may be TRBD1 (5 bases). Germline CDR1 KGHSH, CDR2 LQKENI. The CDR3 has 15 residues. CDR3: CASPPQGPNTGELFF. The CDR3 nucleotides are TGTGCCAGCCCACCCCAGGGTCCGAACACCGGGGAGCTGTTTTTT.

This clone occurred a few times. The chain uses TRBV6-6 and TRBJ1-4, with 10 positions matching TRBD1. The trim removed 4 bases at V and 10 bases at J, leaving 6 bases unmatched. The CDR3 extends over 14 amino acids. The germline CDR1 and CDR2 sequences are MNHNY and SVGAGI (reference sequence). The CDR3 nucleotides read TGTGCCAGCAGTTCCCGGGACAGGGGAGGAAAACTGTTTTTT. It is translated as CASSSRDRGGKLFF.

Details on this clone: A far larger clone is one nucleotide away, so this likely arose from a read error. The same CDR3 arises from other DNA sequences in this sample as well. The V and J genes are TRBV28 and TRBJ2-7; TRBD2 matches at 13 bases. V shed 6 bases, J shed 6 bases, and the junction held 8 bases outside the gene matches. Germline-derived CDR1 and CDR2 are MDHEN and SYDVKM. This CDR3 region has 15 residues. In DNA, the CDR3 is TGTGCCAGCAGCTATCGGACTAGCGGGAGCGCCGAGCAGTACTTC. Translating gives CASSYRTSGSAEQYF.

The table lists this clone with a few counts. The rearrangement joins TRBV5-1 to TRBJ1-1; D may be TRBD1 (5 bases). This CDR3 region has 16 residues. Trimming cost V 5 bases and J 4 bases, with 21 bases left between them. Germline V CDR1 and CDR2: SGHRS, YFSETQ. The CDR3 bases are TGCGCCAGCAGACGGGCAGGGAATTACAAGGGCACTGAAGCTTTCTTT. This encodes CASRRAGNYKGTEAFF.

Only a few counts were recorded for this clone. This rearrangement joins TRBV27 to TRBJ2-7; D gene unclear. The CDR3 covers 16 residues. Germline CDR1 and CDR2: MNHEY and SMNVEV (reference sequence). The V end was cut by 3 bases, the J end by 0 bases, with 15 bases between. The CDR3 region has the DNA TGTGCCAGCAGTTTCCGGGCAGACCTGAGCTCCTACGAGCAGTACTTC. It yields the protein CASSFRADLSSYEQYF.

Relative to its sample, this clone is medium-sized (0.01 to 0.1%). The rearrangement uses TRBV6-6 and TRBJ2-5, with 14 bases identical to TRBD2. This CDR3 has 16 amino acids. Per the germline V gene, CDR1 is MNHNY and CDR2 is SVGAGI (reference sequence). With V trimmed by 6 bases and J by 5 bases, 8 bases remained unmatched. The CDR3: CASRAGLAGGGETQYF. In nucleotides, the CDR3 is TGTGCCAGCAGGGCCGGACTAGCGGGAGGAGGGGAGACCCAGTACTTC.

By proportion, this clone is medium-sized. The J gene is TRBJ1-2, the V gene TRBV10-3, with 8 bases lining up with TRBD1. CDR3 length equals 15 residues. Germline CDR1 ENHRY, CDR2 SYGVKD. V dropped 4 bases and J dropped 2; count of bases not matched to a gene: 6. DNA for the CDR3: TGTGCCATCAGTGGCGGACAGGGCGGCAACTATGGCTACACCTTC. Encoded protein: CAISGGQGGNYGYTF.

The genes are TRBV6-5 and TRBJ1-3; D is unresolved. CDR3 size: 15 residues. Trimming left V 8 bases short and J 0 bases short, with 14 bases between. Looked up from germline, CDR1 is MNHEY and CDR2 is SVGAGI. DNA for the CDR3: TGTGCCAGCGCTAGAAGCTTACCCTCTGGAAACACCATATATTTT. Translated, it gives CASARSLPSGNTIYF.

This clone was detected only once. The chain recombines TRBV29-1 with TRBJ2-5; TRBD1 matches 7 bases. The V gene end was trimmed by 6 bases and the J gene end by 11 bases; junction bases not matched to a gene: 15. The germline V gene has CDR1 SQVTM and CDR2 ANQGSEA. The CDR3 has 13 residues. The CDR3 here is CSVGTAVPGEQYF. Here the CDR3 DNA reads TGCAGCGTAGGGACAGCGGTGCCTGGGGAGCAGTACTTC.

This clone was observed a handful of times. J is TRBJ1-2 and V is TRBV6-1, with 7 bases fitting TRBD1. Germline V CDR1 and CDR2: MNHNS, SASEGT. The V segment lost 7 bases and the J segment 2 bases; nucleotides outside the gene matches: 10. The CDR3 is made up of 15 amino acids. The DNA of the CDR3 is TGTGCCAGCAACGCCGGGACAGCCGAAAACTATGGCTACACCTTC. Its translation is CASNAGTAENYGYTF.

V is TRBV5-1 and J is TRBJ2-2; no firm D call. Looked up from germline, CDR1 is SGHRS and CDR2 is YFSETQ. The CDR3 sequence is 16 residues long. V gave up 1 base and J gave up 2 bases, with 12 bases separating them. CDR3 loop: CASSLWFYPNTGELFF. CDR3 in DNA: TGCGCCAGCAGCTTGTGGTTTTACCCCAACACCGGGGAGCTGTTTTTT.

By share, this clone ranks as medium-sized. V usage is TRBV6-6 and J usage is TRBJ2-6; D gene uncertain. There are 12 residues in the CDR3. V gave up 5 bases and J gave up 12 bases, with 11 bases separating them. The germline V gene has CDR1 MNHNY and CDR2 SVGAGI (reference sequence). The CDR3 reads CASSAEVGVLTF. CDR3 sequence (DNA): TGTGCCAGCAGTGCCGAAGTAGGCGTCCTGACTTTC.